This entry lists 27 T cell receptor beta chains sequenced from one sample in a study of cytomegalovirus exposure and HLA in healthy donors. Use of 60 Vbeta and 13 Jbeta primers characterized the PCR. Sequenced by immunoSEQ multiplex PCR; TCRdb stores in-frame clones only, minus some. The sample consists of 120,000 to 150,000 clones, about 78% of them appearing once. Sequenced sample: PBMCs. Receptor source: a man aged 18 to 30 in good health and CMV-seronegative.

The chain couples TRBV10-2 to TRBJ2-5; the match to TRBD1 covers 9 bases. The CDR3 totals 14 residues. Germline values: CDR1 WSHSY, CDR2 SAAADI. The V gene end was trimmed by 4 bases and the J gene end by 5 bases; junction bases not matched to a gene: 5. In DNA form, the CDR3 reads TGCGCCAGCAGTGGGACAGGGGAACGTGAGACCCAGTACTTC. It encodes CASSGTGERETQYF.

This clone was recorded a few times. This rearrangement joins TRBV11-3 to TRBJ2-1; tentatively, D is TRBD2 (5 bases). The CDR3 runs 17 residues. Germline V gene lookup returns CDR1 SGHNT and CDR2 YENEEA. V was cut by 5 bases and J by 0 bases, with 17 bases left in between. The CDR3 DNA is TGTGCCAGCAGCAAGGGAGCAGTAACCCACTCCTACAATGAGCAGTTCTTC. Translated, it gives CASSKGAVTHSYNEQFF.

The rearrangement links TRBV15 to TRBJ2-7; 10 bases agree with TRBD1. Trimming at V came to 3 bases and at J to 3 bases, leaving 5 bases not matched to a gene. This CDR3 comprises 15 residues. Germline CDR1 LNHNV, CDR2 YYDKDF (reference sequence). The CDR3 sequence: CATSSPGTGVYEQYF. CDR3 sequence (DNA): TGTGCCACCAGCAGCCCCGGGACAGGGGTCTACGAGCAGTACTTC.

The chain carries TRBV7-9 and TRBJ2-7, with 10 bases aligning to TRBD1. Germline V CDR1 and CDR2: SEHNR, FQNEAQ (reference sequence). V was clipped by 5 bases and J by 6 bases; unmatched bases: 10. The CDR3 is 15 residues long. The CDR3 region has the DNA TGTGCCAGCAGCCGACACATGGGACAGGGGAGCGAGCAGTACTTC. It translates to CASSRHMGQGSEQYF.

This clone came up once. The CDR3: CASSSTPSGRAGDTQYF. The CDR3 region has the DNA TGTGCCAGCAGCTCGACCCCTAGCGGGAGGGCCGGAGATACGCAGTATTTT. The chain couples TRBV5-6 to TRBJ2-3, with 12 bases lining up with TRBD2. The V segment lost 3 bases and the J segment 5 bases; nucleotides outside the gene matches: 10. Germline assignment: CDR1 SGHDT and CDR2 YYEEEE. The CDR3 spans 17 residues.

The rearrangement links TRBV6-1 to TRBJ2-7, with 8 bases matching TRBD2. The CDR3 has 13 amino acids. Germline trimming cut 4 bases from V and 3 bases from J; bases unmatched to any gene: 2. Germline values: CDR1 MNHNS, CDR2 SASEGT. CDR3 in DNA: TGTGCCAGCAGTGTACGGGAGGGCTACGAGCAGTACTTC. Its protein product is CASSVREGYEQYF.

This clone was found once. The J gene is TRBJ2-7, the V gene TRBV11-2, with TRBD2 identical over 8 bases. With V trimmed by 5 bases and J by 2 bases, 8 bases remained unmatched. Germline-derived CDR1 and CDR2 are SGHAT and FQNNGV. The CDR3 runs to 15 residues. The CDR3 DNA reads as TGTGCCAGCAGCCCAGGAGCGGGAGCCCCCTACGAGCAGTACTTC. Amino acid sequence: CASSPGAGAPYEQYF.

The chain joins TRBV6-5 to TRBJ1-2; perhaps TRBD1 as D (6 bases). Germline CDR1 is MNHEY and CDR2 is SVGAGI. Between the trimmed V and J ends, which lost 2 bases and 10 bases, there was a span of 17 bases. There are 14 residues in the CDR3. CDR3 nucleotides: TGTGCCAGCAGTTACGGTGGGACATTAGTTTCCTACACCTTC. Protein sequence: CASSYGGTLVSYTF.

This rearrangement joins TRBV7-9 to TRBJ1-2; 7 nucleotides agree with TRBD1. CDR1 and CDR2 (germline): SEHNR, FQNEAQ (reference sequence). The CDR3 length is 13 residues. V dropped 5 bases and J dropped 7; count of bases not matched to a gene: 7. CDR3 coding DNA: TGTGCCAGCAGCCCGACAGGGATGGGTGGCTACACCTTC. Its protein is CASSPTGMGGYTF.

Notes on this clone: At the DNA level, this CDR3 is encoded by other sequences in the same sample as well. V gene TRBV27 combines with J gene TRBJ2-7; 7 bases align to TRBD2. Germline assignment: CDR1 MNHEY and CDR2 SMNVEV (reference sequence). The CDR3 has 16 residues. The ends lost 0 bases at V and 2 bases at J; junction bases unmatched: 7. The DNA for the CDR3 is TGTGCCAGCAGTTTATCTCCCGGCGGGAGCACCTACGAGCAGTACTTC. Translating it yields CASSLSPGGSTYEQYF.

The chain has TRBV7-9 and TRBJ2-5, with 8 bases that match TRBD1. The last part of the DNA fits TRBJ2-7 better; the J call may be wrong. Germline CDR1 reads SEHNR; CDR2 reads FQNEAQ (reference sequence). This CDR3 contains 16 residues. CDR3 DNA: TGTGCCAGCAGCATTCGACAGGGGACCTTAGTCTACGAGCAGTACTTC. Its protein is CASSIRQGTLVYEQYF.

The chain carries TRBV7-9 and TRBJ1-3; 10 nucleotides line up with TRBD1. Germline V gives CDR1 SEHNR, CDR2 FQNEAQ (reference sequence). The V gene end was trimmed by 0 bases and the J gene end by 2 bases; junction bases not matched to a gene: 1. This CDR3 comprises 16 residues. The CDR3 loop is CASSLAGQGPGNTIYF. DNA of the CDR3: TGTGCCAGCAGCTTAGCGGGACAGGGGCCTGGAAACACCATATATTTT.

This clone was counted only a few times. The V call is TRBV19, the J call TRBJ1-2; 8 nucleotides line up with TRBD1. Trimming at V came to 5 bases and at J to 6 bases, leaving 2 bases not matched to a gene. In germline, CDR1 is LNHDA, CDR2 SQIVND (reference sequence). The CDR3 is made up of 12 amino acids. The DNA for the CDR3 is TGTGCCAGTAGTGACAGGGGCGATGGCTACACCTTC. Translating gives CASSDRGDGYTF. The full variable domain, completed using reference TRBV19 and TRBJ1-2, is DGGITQSPKYLFRKEGQNVTLSCEQNLNHDAMYWYRQDPGQGLRLIYYSQIVNDFQKGDIAEGYSVSREKKESFPLTVTSAQKNPTAFYLCASSDRGDGYTFGSGTRLTVV.

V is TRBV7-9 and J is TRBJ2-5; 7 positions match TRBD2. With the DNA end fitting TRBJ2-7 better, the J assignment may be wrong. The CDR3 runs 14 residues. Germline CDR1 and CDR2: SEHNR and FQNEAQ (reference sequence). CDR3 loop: CASSLAGGVYEQYF. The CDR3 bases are TGTGCCAGCAGCTTAGCTGGGGGGGTCTACGAGCAGTACTTC.

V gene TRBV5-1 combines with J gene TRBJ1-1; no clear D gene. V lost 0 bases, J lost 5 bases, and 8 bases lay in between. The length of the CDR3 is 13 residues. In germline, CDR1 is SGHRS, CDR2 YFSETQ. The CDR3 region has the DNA TGCGCCAGCAGCTTGGCCCCCGGGACTGAAGCTTTCTTT. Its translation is CASSLAPGTEAFF.

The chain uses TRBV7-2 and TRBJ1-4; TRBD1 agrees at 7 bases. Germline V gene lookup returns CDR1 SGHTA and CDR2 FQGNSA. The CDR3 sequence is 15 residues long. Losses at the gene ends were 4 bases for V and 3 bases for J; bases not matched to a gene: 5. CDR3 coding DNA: TGTGCCAGCAGCTCACAGGGGTTGGCTAATGAAAAACTGTTTTTT. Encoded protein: CASSSQGLANEKLFF.

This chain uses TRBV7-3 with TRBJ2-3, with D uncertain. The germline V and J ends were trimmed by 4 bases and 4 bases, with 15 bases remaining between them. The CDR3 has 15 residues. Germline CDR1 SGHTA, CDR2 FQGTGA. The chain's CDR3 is CASSSPVVRPDTQYF. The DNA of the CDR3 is TGTGCCAGCAGCTCCCCTGTAGTTCGCCCAGATACGCAGTATTTT.

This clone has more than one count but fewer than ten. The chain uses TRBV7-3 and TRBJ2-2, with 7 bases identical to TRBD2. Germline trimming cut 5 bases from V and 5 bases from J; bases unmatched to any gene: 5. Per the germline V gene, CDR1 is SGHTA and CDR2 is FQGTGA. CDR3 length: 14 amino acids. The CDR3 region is CASSPTAGTGELFF. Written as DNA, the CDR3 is TGTGCCAGCAGCCCGACAGCGGGGACCGGGGAGCTGTTTTTT.

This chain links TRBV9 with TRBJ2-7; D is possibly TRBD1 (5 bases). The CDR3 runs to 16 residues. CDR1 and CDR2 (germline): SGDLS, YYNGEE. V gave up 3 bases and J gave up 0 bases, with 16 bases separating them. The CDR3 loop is CASSAGPSASSYEQYF. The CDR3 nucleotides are TGTGCCAGCAGCGCAGGGCCTTCGGCCTCCTCCTACGAGCAGTACTTC.

The CDR3 DNA sequence: TGCAGCGGCGGTGCTTTGGGAGGGCGCACAGATACGCAGTATTTT. Amino acids: CSGGALGGRTDTQYF. The V gene is TRBV29-1, the J gene TRBJ2-3; TRBD2 agrees at 7 bases. Germline V CDR1 and CDR2: SQVTM, ANQGSEA. Losses at the gene ends were 7 bases for V and 1 base for J; bases not matched to a gene: 11. The length of the CDR3 is 15 residues.

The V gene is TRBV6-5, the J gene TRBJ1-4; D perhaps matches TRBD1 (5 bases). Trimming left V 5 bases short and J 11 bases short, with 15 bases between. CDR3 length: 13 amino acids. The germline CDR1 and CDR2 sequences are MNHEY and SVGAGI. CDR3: CASSEAGPRKLFF. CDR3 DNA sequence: TGTGCCAGCAGTGAAGCGGGACCGCGTAAACTGTTTTTT.

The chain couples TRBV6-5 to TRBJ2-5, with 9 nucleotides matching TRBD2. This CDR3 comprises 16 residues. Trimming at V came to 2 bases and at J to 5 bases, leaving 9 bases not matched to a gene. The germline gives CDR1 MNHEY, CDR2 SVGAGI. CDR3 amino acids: CASSYQPSGIRETQYF. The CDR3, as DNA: TGTGCCAGCAGTTACCAGCCTAGCGGGATCCGTGAGACCCAGTACTTC.

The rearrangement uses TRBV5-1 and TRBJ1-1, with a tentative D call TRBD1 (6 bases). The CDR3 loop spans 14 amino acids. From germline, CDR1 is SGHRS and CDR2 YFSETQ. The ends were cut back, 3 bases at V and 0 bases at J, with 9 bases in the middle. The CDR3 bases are TGCGCCAGCAGCTCCCAGGGGATGAACACTGAAGCTTTCTTT. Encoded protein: CASSSQGMNTEAFF. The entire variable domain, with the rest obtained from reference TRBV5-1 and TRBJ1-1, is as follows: KAGVTQTPRYLIKTRGQQVTLSCSPISGHRSVSWYQQTPGQGLQFLFEYFSETQRNKGNFPGRFSGRQFSNSRSEMNVSTLELGDSALYLCASSSQGMNTEAFFGQGTRLTVV.

The chain's CDR3 is CASSPDSSGNTIYF. The CDR3 DNA reads as TGTGCCAGCAGCCCCGACAGCTCTGGAAACACCATATATTTT. The V call is TRBV7-8, the J call TRBJ1-3; perhaps TRBD1 as D (5 bases). The CDR3 totals 14 residues. The V gene lost 5 bases and the J gene lost 0 bases, with 8 bases spanning the gap. Germline V gene sequence: CDR1 SGHVS, CDR2 FQNEAQ.

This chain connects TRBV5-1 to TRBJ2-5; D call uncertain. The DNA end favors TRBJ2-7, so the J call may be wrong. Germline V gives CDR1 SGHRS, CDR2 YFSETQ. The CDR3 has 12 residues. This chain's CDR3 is CASSKDSYEQYF. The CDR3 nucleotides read TGCGCCAGCTCCAAGGACTCCTACGAGCAGTACTTC.

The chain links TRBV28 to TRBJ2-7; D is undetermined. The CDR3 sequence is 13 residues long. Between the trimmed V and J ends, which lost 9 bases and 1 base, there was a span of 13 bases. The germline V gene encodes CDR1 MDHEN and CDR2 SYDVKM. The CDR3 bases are TGTGCCAGTAGACGGCCGGGTTCCTACGAGCAGTACTTC. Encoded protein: CASRRPGSYEQYF.

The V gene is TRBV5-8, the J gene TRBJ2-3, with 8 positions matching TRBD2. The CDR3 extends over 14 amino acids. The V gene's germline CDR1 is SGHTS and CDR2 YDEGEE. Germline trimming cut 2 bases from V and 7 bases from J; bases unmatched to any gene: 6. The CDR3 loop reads CASSLAGELNTQYF. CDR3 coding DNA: TGTGCCAGCAGCTTAGCGGGAGAGTTAAATACGCAGTATTTT.